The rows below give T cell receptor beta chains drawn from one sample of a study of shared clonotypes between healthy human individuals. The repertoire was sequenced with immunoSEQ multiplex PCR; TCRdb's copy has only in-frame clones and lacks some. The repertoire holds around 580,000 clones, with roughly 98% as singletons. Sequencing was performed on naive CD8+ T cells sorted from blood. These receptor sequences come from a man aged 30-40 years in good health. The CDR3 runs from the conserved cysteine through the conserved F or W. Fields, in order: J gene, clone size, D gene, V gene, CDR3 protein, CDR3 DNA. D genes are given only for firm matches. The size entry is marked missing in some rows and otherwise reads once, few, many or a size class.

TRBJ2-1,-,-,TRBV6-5,CASSSSGTSYNEQFF,TGTGCCAGCAGTTCGTCCGGGACAAGTTACAATGAGCAGTTCTTC
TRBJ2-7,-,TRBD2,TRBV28,CASSPTGPGLANWEQYF,TGTGCCAGCAGTCCCACGGGCCCGGGACTAGCGAATTGGGAGCAGTACTTC
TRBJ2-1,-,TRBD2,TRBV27,CASSLGSGPYNEQFF,TGTGCCAGCAGTTTGGGTAGCGGGCCCTACAATGAGCAGTTCTTC
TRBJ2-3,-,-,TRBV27,CASSLVRYQDTQYF,TGTGCCAGCAGTTTGGTCCGTTACCAAGATACGCAGTATTTT
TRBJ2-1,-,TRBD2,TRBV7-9,CASSSDLAGDSNEQFF,TGTGCCAGCAGCTCTGATCTAGCGGGAGATTCGAATGAGCAGTTCTTC
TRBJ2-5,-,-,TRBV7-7,CASSQGAGAFQETQYF,TGTGCCAGCAGCCAAGGGGCAGGGGCCTTCCAAGAGACCCAGTACTTC
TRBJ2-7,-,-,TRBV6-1,CASSEAPRVFEDEQYF,TGTGCCAGCAGTGAAGCGCCTAGGGTCTTTGAGGACGAGCAGTACTTC
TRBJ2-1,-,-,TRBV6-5,CASSYSNSYNEQFF,TGTGCCAGCAGTTACTCCAACAGCTACAATGAGCAGTTCTTC
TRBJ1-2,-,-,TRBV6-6,CASSYSKEGVLGYTF,TGTGCCAGCAGTTACTCGAAAGAGGGGGTGCTTGGCTACACCTTC
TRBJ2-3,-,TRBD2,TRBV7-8,CASSTPGTSGRAGDTQYF,TGTGCCAGCAGCACCCCAGGGACTAGCGGGAGGGCCGGGGATACGCAGTATTTT
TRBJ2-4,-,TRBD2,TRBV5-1,CASSTYGGNENIQYF,TGCGCCAGCAGCACCTACGGGGGGAATGAAAACATTCAGTACTTC
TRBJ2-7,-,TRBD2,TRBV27,CATGLAGGDEQYF,TGTGCCACTGGACTAGCGGGAGGTGACGAGCAGTACTTC
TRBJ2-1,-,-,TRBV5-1,CASSLFNEQFF,TGCGCCAGCAGCTTGTTCAATGAGCAGTTCTTC
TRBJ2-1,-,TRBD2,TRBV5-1,CASSLLAGWDEQFF,TGCGCCAGCAGCTTACTAGCGGGATGGGATGAGCAGTTCTTC
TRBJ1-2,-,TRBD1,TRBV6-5,CASSYSIGTGKYGYTF,TGTGCCAGCAGTTACTCGATCGGGACAGGGAAGTATGGCTACACCTTC
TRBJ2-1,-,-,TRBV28,CASRGATRRGYNEQFF,TGTGCCAGCAGGGGAGCGACTAGACGGGGCTACAATGAGCAGTTCTTC
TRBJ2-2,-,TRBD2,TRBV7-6,CASSYRLAALTGELFF,TGTGCCAGCAGCTACAGACTAGCGGCTCTGACTGGGGAGCTGTTTTTT
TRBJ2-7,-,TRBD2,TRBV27,CASSSAGTSRYEQYF,TGTGCCAGCAGTTCGGCCGGGACTAGCCGGTACGAGCAGTACTTC
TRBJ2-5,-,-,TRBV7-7,CASSLREIQETQYF,TGTGCCAGCAGCTTAAGGGAGATTCAAGAGACCCAGTACTTC
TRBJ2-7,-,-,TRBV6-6,CASSSQGSGYEQYF,TGTGCCAGCAGCTCCCAGGGTAGCGGCTACGAGCAGTACTTC
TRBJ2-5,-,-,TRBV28,CASSHLGDQETQYF,TGTGCCAGCAGTCATTTAGGGGACCAAGAGACCCAGTACTTC
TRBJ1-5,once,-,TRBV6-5,CASSSSYSQPQHF,TGTGCCAGCAGTTCCTCATATTCTCAGCCCCAGCATTTT
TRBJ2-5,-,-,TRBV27,CASSPGVKETQYF,TGTGCCAGCAGTCCCGGAGTAAAAGAGACCCAGTACTTC
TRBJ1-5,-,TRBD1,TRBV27,CASRQGIQPQHF,TGTGCCAGCAGACAGGGGATTCAGCCCCAGCATTTT
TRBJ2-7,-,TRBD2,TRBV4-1,CASSPFSGRAHEQYF,TGCGCCAGCAGCCCGTTTAGCGGGAGAGCCCACGAGCAGTACTTC
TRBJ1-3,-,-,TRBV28,CASSLPTSGNTIYF,TGTGCCAGCAGTTTGCCGACGTCTGGAAACACCATATATTTT
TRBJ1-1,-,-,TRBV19,CASSLGAGREAFF,TGTGCCAGTAGCCTTGGAGCGGGACGAGAAGCTTTCTTT
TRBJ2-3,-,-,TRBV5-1,CASSFSGTTDTQYF,TGCGCCAGCAGCTTTTCGGGAACCACAGATACGCAGTATTTT
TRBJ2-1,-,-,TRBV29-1,CSVGGSSYNEQFF,TGCAGCGTTGGTGGCAGCTCCTACAATGAGCAGTTCTTC
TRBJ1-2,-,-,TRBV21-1,CAKQGEGYGYTF,TGTGCCAAGCAGGGGGAGGGCTATGGCTACACCTTC
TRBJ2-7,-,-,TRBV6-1,CASSLPWGNYEQYF,TGTGCCAGCAGTCTCCCCTGGGGTAATTACGAGCAGTACTTC
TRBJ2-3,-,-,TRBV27,CASSSLNRDGYTDTQYF,TGTGCCAGCAGTTCGTTGAACCGGGACGGCTACACAGATACGCAGTATTTT
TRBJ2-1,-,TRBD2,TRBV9,CASTAGESYNEQFF,TGTGCCAGCACGGCGGGAGAGTCCTACAATGAGCAGTTCTTC
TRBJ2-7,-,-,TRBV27,CASSSPEGEGEQYF,TGTGCCAGCAGTTCCCCGGAGGGGGAGGGGGAGCAGTACTTC
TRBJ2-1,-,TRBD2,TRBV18,CASSPLISGRPYNEQFF,TGTGCCAGCTCACCACTTATTAGCGGGAGGCCCTACAATGAGCAGTTCTTC
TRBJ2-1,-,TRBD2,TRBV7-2,CASSPSGTSSYNEQFF,TGTGCCAGCAGCCCTTCTGGGACTAGCTCCTACAATGAGCAGTTCTTC
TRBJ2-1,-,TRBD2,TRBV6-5,CASSSWGGNEQFF,TGTGCCAGCAGTTCGTGGGGGGGCAATGAGCAGTTCTTC
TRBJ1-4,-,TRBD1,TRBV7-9,CASSWGTATNEKLFF,TGTGCCAGCAGCTGGGGGACAGCAACTAATGAAAAACTGTTTTTT
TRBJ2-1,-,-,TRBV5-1,CASSLFDTSNEQFF,TGCGCCAGCAGCTTGTTTGACACCAGCAATGAGCAGTTCTTC
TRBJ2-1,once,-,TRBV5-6,CASSLAGNLVEQFF,TGTGCCAGCAGCTTGGCCGGGAACTTAGTGGAGCAGTTCTTC
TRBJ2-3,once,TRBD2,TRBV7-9,CASSFGSGAGDTQYF,TGTGCCAGCAGCTTCGGTAGCGGGGCCGGGGATACGCAGTATTTT
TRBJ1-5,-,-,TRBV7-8,CASSLGGVSSNQPQHF,TGTGCCAGCAGCTTAGGGGGAGTGAGCAGCAATCAGCCCCAGCATTTT
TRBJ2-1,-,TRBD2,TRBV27,CASSLSIGTAIAGGNEQFF,TGTGCCAGCAGTTTATCGATTGGGACGGCGATAGCGGGAGGGAATGAGCAGTTCTTC
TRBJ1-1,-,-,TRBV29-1,CSGARVNTEAFF,TGCAGCGGAGCCCGCGTGAACACTGAAGCTTTCTTT
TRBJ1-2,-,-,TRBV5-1,CASREDPNYGYTF,TGCGCCAGCAGGGAAGACCCTAACTATGGCTACACCTTC
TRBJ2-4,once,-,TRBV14,CASSQERVNIQYF,TGTGCCAGCAGCCAGGAAAGGGTGAACATTCAGTACTTC
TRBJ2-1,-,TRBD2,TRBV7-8,CASSERLAGRFSYNEQFF,TGTGCCAGCAGCGAGCGACTAGCGGGGAGGTTCTCCTACAATGAGCAGTTCTTC